This TCR beta chain was observed in a study of shared clonotypes between healthy human individuals (dated by TCRdb to 2018 to 2021). The study in broad terms: A few men and two women, aged 18 to 49 years, made up the cohort. For each donor, three plates each were used for CD4 naive and CD4 memory, two plates were used for CD8 naive, and one plate was used for CD8 memory. To estimate repertoire size and how much clonotype sharing occurs between individuals, the study deeply sequenced the blood TCR repertoires of roughly 5 healthy adults. Libraries were prepared and TCR repertoires were sequenced by different laboratories using diverse techniques, in order to increase sequencing depth and limit assay-specific biases. Per donor, leukapheresis produced somewhere between about 0.8 and 9 billion PBMCs.

Using the deep immunoSEQ assay, TCR CDR3 regions were amplified from genomic DNA by multiplex PCR. Genomic DNA extracted from each cell subset was distributed evenly over all wells of several immunoSEQ 96-well plates, and each plate served as one replicate. For sorted subsets, roughly 190 ng of genomic DNA, equivalent to tens of thousands of T cell genomes, went into each replicate PCR. Purified libraries were quantified with a Qubit 3.0 fluorometer, sized on a Bioanalyzer 2100, and re-quantified with the KAPA Library Quantification kit. Each immunoSEQ 96-well plate was sequenced on its own single-read 150-cycle Illumina NextSeq 550 flow cell. On the study's bioinformatics: The immunoSEQ output contained only junctional sequences without quality scores, so filtering could not match that applied to full-length reads. Sequences were annotated with PyIR, a Python wrapper for IgBLAST v1.9, and V/J genes and CDR3 were assigned using IMGT germline references. Any read was removed if the V/J assignment was weak (E-value above 1e-6), the CDR3 was missing, or the read contained stop codons, out-of-frame junctions, or ambiguous translated residues. V3J clonotypes were defined as sequences sharing an identical inferred V gene, J gene, and CDR3 amino acid sequence. The percentage overlap between two repertoires was calculated by dividing the number of shared unique clonotypes by the size of the smaller repertoire. Three approaches were used to assess repertoire richness: RTK rarefaction, the Chao1 estimator, and Recon v2.1 estimates of unobserved clonotypes. OLGA was used to compute generation probabilities for all TCRbeta clonotypes that the gDNA method yielded from a handful of donors. The table was pulled from immuneACCESS by TCRdb, which kept in-frame rearrangements only. Such tables lose some clones; where checked, under half of the loss comes from unresolved V genes, and the rest has no known cause. V and J calls and clone size follow that table, whereas D and trimming were derived from the DNA. Here the sample has hundreds of thousands of clones; around 67% occur a single time. 1.7% of the sample rests with the top ten.

The research as a whole found: Even with the large sequencing depth, rarefaction of the sorted-subset datasets indicated that sequencing was incomplete. Clonotypes shared by all four sorted-subset donors showed higher generation probabilities than non-shared clonotypes. Pairwise subsampling led to the expectation that sequencing depth would affect the degree of clonotype sharing among donors. Because the study included a small number of donors, the genetic and exposure-history diversity represented was limited. Across a few donors, about 4.5% of naive CD4, approximately 3.6% of naive CD8, 2% to 2.5% of memory CD4, and approximately 0.4% of memory CD8 clonotypes were shared. Only blood was sampled, and tissue TCR repertoires likely differ from those in blood. Larger estimated clonotype richness was generally found for naive subsets than for memory subsets.

Healthy HIV-negative adults with no recently reported acute infections or vaccinations were included as donors. All donors were Caucasian adults living in Nashville, Tennessee, USA. Magnetic negative selection was used to enrich CD4+ T cells, after which naive cells were positively selected on CD45RA and the negative fraction became the memory subset. Blood was collected by leukapheresis, and PBMCs were isolated by Ficoll-Histopaque density gradient centrifugation and then cryopreserved in liquid nitrogen vapor phase. Purity and quantity of every magnetically sorted T cell population were checked by analytical flow cytometry. From each sorted fraction, genomic DNA was isolated and quantified by UV absorbance on a Nanodrop 2000c. The table lists this clone with many counts. Which antigen it targets is not known. Base quality data are lacking; no much larger clone is found one base away. Including the terminal cysteine and phenylalanine, the CDR3 comprises 12 residues. Just the 36-base CDR3 DNA is kept, in frame starting at base 1. CDR1 and CDR2 (LNHDA, SQIVND) derive from the germline V gene (reference sequence). V is cut by 6 bases and J by 10 bases, and the space between the germline ends is 15 bases.

The rearrangement combines TRBV19 with TRBJ1-1; a tentative D call is TRBD1 (5 bases match). The receptor's source is a woman in her twenties or thirties in good health. The sequenced sample consisted of memory CD4+ T cells sorted from blood. The cell subset or site label on this specimen signifies: CD45RA-negative fraction. The CDR3 protein sequence reads: CASRQVPLVAFF. The DNA sequence reads TGTGCCAGTAGACAGGTTCCGTTGGTAGCTTTCTTT.